The 17 T cell receptor beta chains in this list originate from one sample, sequenced in a study of patients and donors after allogeneic stem cell transplantation. Using its own MiXCR run on the RT-PCR reads, TCRdb lists one record per CDR3 protein. Among about 150,000 distinct CDR3 sequences listed, about 24% were seen once. Sequencing used blood, either unsorted or a sorted T cell fraction (not recorded which). The receptors stem from a human donor who was either an allogeneic HSCT recipient or a stem cell or donor lymphocyte infusion donor (not recorded which). It is not recorded whose cells these are; they may come from a transplant donor.

The V and J genes are TRBV11-3 and TRBJ2-1; D unclear. In germline, CDR1 is SGHNT, CDR2 YENEEA. The germline V and J ends were trimmed by 5 bases and 5 bases, with 13 bases remaining between them. The CDR3 extends over 14 amino acids. CDR3 DNA: TGTGCCAGCAGCCCATGGAAAGGAAACAATGAGCAGTTCTTC. The encoded protein is CASSPWKGNNEQFF.

For this clonotype: The CDR3 does not close with the conserved phenylalanine or tryptophan, likely indicating a read error. The chain is built from TRBV30 and TRBJ1-6; D is unclear. CDR1 and CDR2 from the germline V gene are GTSNPN and SVGIG (reference sequence). The V gene lost 3 bases and the J gene lost 0 bases, with 18 bases spanning the gap. The CDR3 is 18 amino acids. This chain's CDR3 is CAWRTGKEFSSYNSPLHL. In nucleotides, the CDR3 is TGTGCCTGGAGGACCGGGAAGGAATTTAGCTCCTATAATTCACCCCTCCACTTG.

The genes are TRBV10-3 and TRBJ2-1; no reliable D call. This CDR3 is 14 amino acids long. The V gene's germline CDR1 is ENHRY and CDR2 SYGVKD. V gave up 5 bases and J gave up 5 bases, with 13 bases separating them. DNA of the CDR3: TGTGCCATCAGTAACAGTGGCCGTGACAATGAGCAGTTCTTC. It specifies CAISNSGRDNEQFF.

The table lists this clonotype with a few counts. This chain joins TRBV18 and TRBJ2-7; no definite D call. The V end lost 1 base, the J end lost 2 bases, and 9 bases lay between the germline ends. Germline CDR1 KGHSH, CDR2 LQKENI. CDR3 length equals 14 residues. The CDR3 DNA sequence: TGTGCCAGCTCACCACTGCGCAGTACCTACGAGCAGTACTTC. Protein sequence: CASSPLRSTYEQYF.

The chain links TRBV9 to TRBJ2-1; 8 nucleotides align to TRBD2. This CDR3 is 16 amino acids long. V lost 3 bases, J lost 8 bases, and 13 bases stayed unmatched. The V gene's germline CDR1 is SGDLS and CDR2 YYNGEE. The CDR3 sequence: CASSASGSGTRDEQFF. CDR3 coding DNA: TGTGCCAGCAGCGCCTCAGGCTCCGGGACTAGGGATGAGCAGTTCTTC.

This clonotype was seen repeatedly, ten times or more. The J gene is TRBJ1-5, the V gene TRBV20-1; D is ambiguous. V was pared by 0 bases and J by 4 bases, with 16 bases between. This CDR3 has 16 amino acids. The germline gives CDR1 DFQATT, CDR2 SNEGSKA (reference sequence). The CDR3 region has the DNA TGCAGTGCTAGAGATCGGGCCGACTTCTCAAATCAGCCCCAGCATTTT. It yields the protein CSARDRADFSNQPQHF.

The V gene is TRBV5-1, the J gene TRBJ1-1, with D perhaps matching TRBD1 (6 bases). The V gene's germline CDR1 is SGHRS and CDR2 YFSETQ. V dropped 4 bases and J dropped 1 base, with 8 bases sitting between them. The CDR3 spans 13 residues. The CDR3 DNA reads as TGCGCCAGCAGCCGACAGGAGAACACTGAAGCTTTCTTT. This gives the protein CASSRQENTEAFF.

This chain uses TRBV6-4 with TRBJ2-1, with 7 bases matching TRBD2. The CDR3 is 14 residues long. V was clipped by 3 bases and J by 6 bases; unmatched bases: 5. Germline-derived CDR1 and CDR2 are MRHNA and SNTAGT. As DNA, the CDR3 is TGTGCCAGCAGTGAGTCGCTAGCGGTCAATGAGCAGTTCTTC. It codes for CASSESLAVNEQFF.

The chain joins TRBV19 to TRBJ1-4; the D is unclear. V dropped 4 bases and J dropped 0 bases, with 15 bases sitting between them. Germline loops: CDR1 LNHDA, CDR2 SQIVND (reference sequence). The CDR3 runs to 17 residues. The CDR3 nucleotides read TGTGCCAGTAGTACCTACCCGGACCCTGCAACTAATGAAAAACTGTTTTTT. It is translated as CASSTYPDPATNEKLFF.

J is TRBJ2-2 and V is TRBV2, with TRBD2 as a possible D gene (6 bases). The germline gives CDR1 SNHLY, CDR2 FYNNEI. The V gene lost 6 bases and the J gene lost 8 bases, with 16 bases spanning the gap. This CDR3 region has 14 residues. The CDR3 protein is CASRYSGGEGELFF. CDR3 sequence (DNA): TGTGCCAGCAGATATAGCGGAGGTGAAGGGGAGCTGTTTTTT.

The chain has TRBV28 and TRBJ1-6; the D gene is possibly TRBD1 (6 bases). CDR1 and CDR2 from the germline V gene are MDHEN and SYDVKM. V gave up 7 bases and J gave up 14 bases, with 21 bases separating them. The CDR3 consists of 14 residues. DNA for the CDR3: TGTGCCAGCACCAAACAGGGACCCGGTGTAGCCCTCCACTTT. Amino acids: CASTKQGPGVALHF.

The chain has TRBV20-1 and TRBJ2-3; 10 positions match TRBD1. This CDR3 is built from 14 residues. The trim removed 6 bases at V and 2 bases at J, leaving 5 bases unmatched. From germline, CDR1 is DFQATT and CDR2 SNEGSKA (reference sequence). The DNA of the CDR3 is TGCAGTGCCCCGACAGGGGGCGTCACAGATACGCAGTATTTT. It encodes CSAPTGGVTDTQYF.

There are a few counts of this clonotype. V usage is TRBV5-1 and J usage is TRBJ1-2, with D unclear. Between the trimmed V and J ends, which lost 3 bases and 4 bases, there was a span of 10 bases. This CDR3 comprises 13 residues. The germline gives CDR1 SGHRS, CDR2 YFSETQ. CDR3 in amino acids: CASSSGNIYGYTF. The CDR3 coding sequence is TGCGCCAGCAGCTCCGGGAATATCTATGGCTACACCTTC.

J is TRBJ1-1 and V is TRBV2, with D uncertain. CDR3 length equals 14 residues. Trimming stripped 4 bases from V and 3 bases from J, with 12 bases between. The germline V gene encodes CDR1 SNHLY and CDR2 FYNNEI. Here the CDR3 DNA reads TGTGCCAGCAGTGCACTCCCGCGGGACACTGAAGCTTTCTTT. It is translated as CASSALPRDTEAFF.

This clonotype has at least ten counts. The chain is built from TRBV20-1 and TRBJ1-2, with D perhaps TRBD1 (5 bases). V was shortened by 1 base and J by 6 bases, with 12 bases between the two germline ends. The CDR3 spans 13 residues. Germline assignment: CDR1 DFQATT and CDR2 SNEGSKA (reference sequence). CDR3 DNA sequence: TGCAGTGCTAGAGGTGACAGTAATCATGGCTACACCTTC. Protein sequence: CSARGDSNHGYTF.

The chain recombines TRBV14 with TRBJ1-2; perhaps TRBD1 as D (5 bases). The germline gives CDR1 SGHDN, CDR2 FVKESK. The germline V and J ends were trimmed by 1 base and 8 bases, with 11 bases remaining between them. The CDR3 totals 13 residues. The CDR3 nucleotides are TGTGCCAGCAGCCAAGGTGGGGCGAGGGGCTACACCTTC. This sequence encodes CASSQGGARGYTF.

The chain links TRBV5-5 to TRBJ1-5; TRBD1 might be the D (5 bases). Trimming stripped 6 bases from V and 6 bases from J, with 16 bases between. Germline V gene lookup returns CDR1 SGHKS and CDR2 YYEKEE (reference sequence). The CDR3 has 14 residues. The CDR3 coding sequence is TGTGCCAGCACCCCCCGAGCGGGGACTCAGCCCCAGCATTTT. It translates to CASTPRAGTQPQHF.